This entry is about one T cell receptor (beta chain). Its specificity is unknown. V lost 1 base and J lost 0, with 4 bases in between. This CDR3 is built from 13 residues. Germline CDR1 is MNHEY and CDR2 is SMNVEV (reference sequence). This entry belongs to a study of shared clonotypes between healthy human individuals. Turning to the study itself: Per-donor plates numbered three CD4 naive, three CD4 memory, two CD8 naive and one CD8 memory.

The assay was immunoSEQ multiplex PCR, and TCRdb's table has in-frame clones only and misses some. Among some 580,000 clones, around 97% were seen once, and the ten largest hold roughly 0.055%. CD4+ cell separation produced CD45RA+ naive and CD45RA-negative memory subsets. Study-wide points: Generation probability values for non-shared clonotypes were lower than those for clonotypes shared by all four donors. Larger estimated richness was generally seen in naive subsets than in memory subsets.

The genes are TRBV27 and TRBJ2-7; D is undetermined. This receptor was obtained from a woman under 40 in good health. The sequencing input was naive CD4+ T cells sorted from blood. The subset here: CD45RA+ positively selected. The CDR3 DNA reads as TGTGCCAGCAGTTTATACTCCTCCTACGAGCAGTACTTC. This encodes CASSLYSSYEQYF.